Included here is one T cell receptor (beta chain) sequence, with context. Its antigen is as yet unknown. This sample is part of a study of PD-L1 blockade in urothelial cancer. Study-wide context: Treatment start was followed by blood analysis at 3 weeks (second dose) and again at 6 weeks. Findings and caveats of the study: Lower than median blood TCR clonality before treatment predicted better survival.

Data came from immunoSEQ multiplex PCR; TCRdb stores just in-frame clones and leaves some out. The table records 35,000 to 45,000 clones, 75% to 85% of them present only once. Germline V lookup: CDR1 LNHDA, CDR2 SQIVND (reference sequence). The V segment lost 5 bases and the J segment 7 bases; nucleotides outside the gene matches: 0. The CDR3 runs to 13 residues. Indicated time point: pretreatment peripheral blood. Patients had locally advanced or metastatic urothelial carcinoma. J is TRBJ2-2 and V is TRBV19; 11 positions agree with TRBD1. The source material was PBMCs, sampled around atezolizumab (anti-PD-L1) treatment. The sequence was obtained from a man in his sixties with urothelial cancer. CDR3 bases: TGTGCCAGTAGTGGGACAGGGGGCGGGGAGCTGTTTTTT. This codes for CASSGTGGGELFF.